The rows below give T cell receptor beta chains drawn from one sample of a study of CD8 T cells in Susac syndrome. TCRdb called the immunoSEQ multiplex PCR reads again in MiXCR, with one record for every CDR3 protein. The data show some 120,000 distinct CDR3 sequences, with roughly 95% seen just once and around 0.12% held by the top ten. Sequences were obtained from CD4+ T cells from PBMCs. Every receptor here comes from a human donor in good health. Each CDR3 is given with its conserved first and last residue. Each record gives: J gene, clone size, V gene, D gene, CDR3 protein, CDR3 DNA. D genes are given only for firm matches. Size is omitted from some rows. Given values are once, few, many or a class for expanded clones.

>TRBJ2-1|NA|TRBV3-1|TRBD2
CASSPSGGGGGSNEQFF
TGTGCCAGCAGCCCCTCCGGGGGGGGCGGGGGCTCGAATGAGCAGTTCTTC
>TRBJ1-5|once|TRBV12-3/TRBV12-4|NA
CASLGGRVGQPQHF
TGTGCCAGCCTGGGCGGCAGGGTAGGTCAGCCCCAGCATTTT
>TRBJ2-5|few|TRBV2|NA
CASRQETQYF
TGTGCCAGCAGGCAAGAGACCCAGTACTTC
>TRBJ1-2|NA|TRBV29-1|NA
CSVDLTGSYGYTF
TGCAGCGTGGATTTGACAGGTTCCTATGGCTACACCTTC
>TRBJ2-2|NA|TRBV10-3|NA
CAISEPRSGLGTGELFF
TGTGCCATCAGTGAGCCCCGTTCGGGACTCGGCACCGGGGAGCTGTTTTTT
>TRBJ2-7|NA|TRBV29-1|TRBD2
CSASGIYEQYF
TGCAGCGCCAGCGGGATCTACGAGCAGTACTTC
>TRBJ2-7|NA|TRBV28|NA
CASSPRGTLTYEQYF
TGTGCCAGCAGTCCCCGCGGGACACTAACCTACGAGCAGTACTTC
>TRBJ2-2|NA|TRBV2|NA
CATRHYANTGELFF
TGTGCCACCAGACATTACGCGAACACCGGGGAGCTGTTTTTT
>TRBJ2-6|NA|TRBV4-1|TRBD2
CASSLISGMYSGANVLTF
TGCGCCAGCAGCCTGATTAGCGGGATGTACTCTGGGGCCAACGTCCTGACTTTC
>TRBJ1-2|NA|TRBV2|NA
CASREDRDGYTF
TGTGCCAGCAGGGAAGACAGAGATGGCTACACCTTC
>TRBJ2-7|NA|TRBV28|NA
CASSLLAGSYEQYF
TGTGCCAGCAGTTTGTTGGCGGGCTCCTACGAGCAGTACTTC
>TRBJ2-2|NA|TRBV12-3/TRBV12-4|TRBD2
CASSGAGARPGELFF
TGTGCCAGCAGTGGAGCGGGAGCCCGCCCCGGGGAGCTGTTTTTT
>TRBJ2-7|NA|TRBV14|NA
CASSQDSGSSYEQYF
TGTGCCAGCAGCCAAGATAGCGGCTCCTCCTACGAGCAGTACTTC
>TRBJ2-1|NA|TRBV24-1|NA
CATSEGGFNEQFF
TGTGCCACCAGTGAGGGTGGATTCAATGAGCAGTTCTTC
>TRBJ2-3|NA|TRBV3-1|TRBD2
CASSQWREASDTQYF
TGTGCCAGCAGCCAATGGCGGGAGGCCTCAGATACGCAGTATTTT
>TRBJ2-2|NA|TRBV30|NA
CAWSGQESTGGLFF
TGTGCCTGGAGTGGGCAGGAGAGCACCGGGGGGCTGTTTTTT